This T cell receptor beta chain was captured by sequencing in a study of immune heterogeneity within non-small cell lung tumors. Study details: Histologically, a handful of tumors were squamous cell carcinomas and approximately eleven were non-squamous carcinomas. The remaining 1 tumor was not otherwise specified.

Between the trimmed V and J ends, which lost 8 bases and 0 bases, there was a span of 30 bases. Germline loops: CDR1 KGHDR, CDR2 SFDVKD. The CDR3 consists of 20 residues. Study observations and caveats: Alongside site-unique high-frequency clones, identical dominant CDR3 beta clonotypes recurred across tumor sites within a patient.

TCR beta CDR3 amplification used multiplex PCR with 32 V and 13 J primers. TCRdb re-called the multiplex PCR reads through MiXCR, storing one row per CDR3 protein. Of about 15,000 distinct CDR3 sequences in the sample, approximately 29% are singletons; the top ten hold 12% to 15%. A word on this clonotype: Antigen: not known.

Template was bulk tumor genomic DNA, around 600 ng per sample. Far-apart biopsies, several per primary tumor, were taken during surgery. Surgery that was curative in intent was performed on patients with untreated, newly diagnosed non-small cell lung cancer. This chain joins TRBV24-1 and TRBJ1-1; weak D call: TRBD1 (5 bases). Sequencing was done on a sample of lung tumor tissue. This sequence originates from a woman between 45 and 60 years old with non-small cell lung cancer. CDR3 sequence (DNA): TGTGCCACCATTACTGAGGGTTCCTCCCGGGACGGCGTTATGAACACTGAAGCTTTCTTT. Residues: CATITEGSSRDGVMNTEAFF.